Listed below are T cell receptor beta chains from one sample, sequenced in a study of blood T cell repertoires in COVID-19. Assay: immunoSEQ multiplex PCR; the TCRdb copy retains only in-frame clones and omits some. The data contain around 69,000 clones, 84% of them singletons. Sequencing was carried out using peripheral blood. The receptors were sampled from a man aged 50-60 years with active COVID-19. CDR3s leave out the opening cysteine and the closing phenylalanine or tryptophan. The order of the fields is J gene, V gene, CDR3 protein.

J gene: TRBJ2-4
V gene: TRBV3-1/TRBV3-2
CDR3 protein: ASSQDTWSGQRAKNIQY

J gene: TRBJ1-2
V gene: TRBV19
CDR3 protein: ASSTDRANYGYT

J gene: TRBJ2-3
V gene: TRBV5-1
CDR3 protein: ASSDTASTDTQY

J gene: TRBJ1-5
V gene: TRBV4-1
CDR3 protein: ASSQEVGRGAGQPQH

J gene: TRBJ1-2
V gene: TRBV9
CDR3 protein: ASRQGARGYT

J gene: TRBJ2-1
V gene: TRBV5-1
CDR3 protein: ASSPSGSSYNEQF

J gene: TRBJ1-3
V gene: TRBV4-1
CDR3 protein: ASSHRDSGNTIY

J gene: TRBJ2-2
V gene: TRBV2
CDR3 protein: ASSESGQGMGGELF

J gene: TRBJ1-3
V gene: TRBV5-6
CDR3 protein: ASSLTGPDSSGNTIY

J gene: TRBJ1-1
V gene: TRBV6-1
CDR3 protein: ASSESTMNTEAF

J gene: TRBJ2-5
V gene: TRBV5-1
CDR3 protein: ASVRDRFQETQY

J gene: TRBJ2-4
V gene: TRBV7-6
CDR3 protein: ASSEAGRSKNIQY

J gene: TRBJ2-7
V gene: TRBV27
CDR3 protein: ASSTLAGVPEQY

J gene: TRBJ2-7
V gene: TRBV3-1/TRBV3-2
CDR3 protein: ASSLPFWDFDYEQY

J gene: TRBJ2-1
V gene: TRBV6-4
CDR3 protein: ASSDSSGSYNEQF

J gene: TRBJ2-7
V gene: TRBV7-2
CDR3 protein: ASSQSGSGSYEQY

J gene: TRBJ2-7
V gene: TRBV3-1/TRBV3-2
CDR3 protein: ASSQEVGGPYEQY

J gene: TRBJ2-3
V gene: TRBV27
CDR3 protein: ASSLLATTDTQY

J gene: TRBJ2-1
V gene: TRBV30
CDR3 protein: AWSWDTFSYNEQF

J gene: TRBJ2-7
V gene: TRBV5-4
CDR3 protein: ASSLGPGQGLYEQY

J gene: TRBJ2-3
V gene: TRBV6-2/TRBV6-3
CDR3 protein: ASSYFGTPSTDTQY

J gene: TRBJ2-1
V gene: TRBV7-9
CDR3 protein: ASSPAGGRSYNEQF

J gene: TRBJ1-5
V gene: TRBV12-3/TRBV12-4
CDR3 protein: ASSLSPYQPQH

J gene: TRBJ2-1
V gene: TRBV27
CDR3 protein: ASSSKPNRGRGNEQF

J gene: TRBJ1-1
V gene: TRBV10-1
CDR3 protein: ASSESTENTEAF

J gene: TRBJ2-7
V gene: TRBV7-8
CDR3 protein: ASSPREGTYEQY

J gene: TRBJ2-5
V gene: TRBV5-4
CDR3 protein: ASSLQERGGETQY

J gene: TRBJ2-7
V gene: TRBV2
CDR3 protein: ASSWGQGGAYEQY

J gene: TRBJ1-6
V gene: TRBV7-9
CDR3 protein: ASSLLAGDNSPLH

J gene: TRBJ2-2
V gene: TRBV11-2
CDR3 protein: ASSFDRAGELF

J gene: TRBJ1-2
V gene: TRBV27
CDR3 protein: ASRVGGLGIYGYT

J gene: TRBJ2-2
V gene: TRBV7-9
CDR3 protein: ASGPSGTNTGELF

J gene: TRBJ2-1
V gene: TRBV7-8
CDR3 protein: ASSLSGAYNEQF

J gene: TRBJ2-2
V gene: TRBV7-6
CDR3 protein: ASRSQGSGTGELF

J gene: TRBJ1-2
V gene: TRBV5-1
CDR3 protein: ASSLESGTGGDGYT

J gene: TRBJ1-2
V gene: TRBV2
CDR3 protein: ASSEALAGYGYT

J gene: TRBJ1-2
V gene: TRBV3-1/TRBV3-2
CDR3 protein: ASNRGGLGYT

J gene: TRBJ2-7
V gene: TRBV11-2
CDR3 protein: ATRTGVPYEQY

J gene: TRBJ2-5
V gene: TRBV12-5
CDR3 protein: ASGLNLWTGRETQY

J gene: TRBJ1-1
V gene: TRBV18
CDR3 protein: ASSPDRGARGLEAF

J gene: TRBJ1-5
V gene: TRBV27
CDR3 protein: ASSFGQGDQPQH

J gene: TRBJ2-7
V gene: TRBV10-2
CDR3 protein: ASGEGRHEQY

J gene: TRBJ2-7
V gene: TRBV5-4
CDR3 protein: ASSLAGLGGYSYEQY

J gene: TRBJ2-3
V gene: TRBV7-2
CDR3 protein: ASSRGDLLSTDTQY

J gene: TRBJ1-1
V gene: TRBV5-4
CDR3 protein: ASSLAGGNTEAF